The 20 T cell receptor beta chains below all came from one sample that was sequenced in a study of T cell responses to AZD1222 COVID-19 vaccine. Method: immunoSEQ multiplex PCR; TCRdb's copy keeps in-frame clones and lacks some. Here the sample spans 110,000 or so clones, around 88% being singletons. Sequenced here: peripheral blood, sampled 28 days after the second AZD1222 dose. The receptors derive from an adult who received the AZD1222 COVID-19 vaccine.

This clone was detected a few times. The rearrangement uses TRBV5-5 and TRBJ2-5; 7 positions agree with TRBD2. The trim removed 4 bases at V and 4 bases at J, leaving 7 bases unmatched. Per the germline V gene, CDR1 is SGHKS and CDR2 is YYEKEE (reference sequence). The CDR3 contains 14 residues. The CDR3 DNA reads TGTGCCAGCAGCGTTAGATGGGGGGGAGAGACCCAGTACTTC. It codes for CASSVRWGGETQYF.

This chain uses TRBV18 with TRBJ1-6; 8 nucleotides agree with TRBD1. Germline values: CDR1 KGHSH, CDR2 LQKENI. The J segment lost 8 bases and the V segment lost 3 bases, leaving 9 bases of the junction unmatched. The CDR3 runs to 16 residues. Written as DNA, the CDR3 is TGTGCCAGCTCACCCCGAGGGACAGGAAACGATTCACCCCTCCACTTT. It yields the protein CASSPRGTGNDSPLHF.

The rearrangement links TRBV3-1 (or the pseudogene TRBV3-2) to TRBJ2-7; 8 nucleotides line up with TRBD2. This CDR3 has 15 amino acids. The J segment lost 2 bases and the V segment lost 5 bases, leaving 8 bases of the junction unmatched. The V gene's germline CDR1 is LGHDT and CDR2 YNNKEL (reference sequence). The DNA of the CDR3 is TGTGCCAGCAGCTCGGGGGGGCGGCTAGCCTACGAGCAGTACTTC. Encoded protein: CASSSGGRLAYEQYF.

The chain has TRBV11-2 and TRBJ1-1, with TRBD1 matching 11 bases. This CDR3 is built from 13 residues. CDR1 is SGHAT and CDR2 is FQNNGV in the germline V gene. The V gene end was trimmed by 5 bases and the J gene end by 11 bases; junction bases not matched to a gene: 7. The chain's CDR3 is CASSPGQGAGAFF. In nucleotides, the CDR3 is TGTGCCAGCAGCCCAGGACAGGGGGCTGGTGCTTTCTTT.

This chain uses TRBV6-2 or TRBV6-3 with TRBJ1-2; D is possibly TRBD1 (6 bases). Germline values: CDR1 MNHEY, CDR2 SVGEGT. V was clipped by 0 bases and J by 6 bases, with 23 bases between them. The CDR3 spans 18 residues. Here the CDR3 reads CASSYSRDRSPPRHGYTF. CDR3 DNA sequence: TGTGCCAGCAGTTACTCGCGAGACAGGTCCCCGCCCCGGCATGGCTACACCTTC.

V is TRBV12-3 or TRBV12-4 and J is TRBJ1-1; unclear D gene. This CDR3 region has 11 residues. The germline V and J ends were trimmed by 4 bases and 2 bases, with 2 bases remaining between them. The CDR3 sequence is CASSSNTEAFF. In DNA form, the CDR3 reads TGTGCCAGCAGTTCCAACACTGAAGCTTTCTTT.

CDR3 coding DNA: TGTGCCAGCAGCCAAGGAGGAGGGACTGAAGCTTTCTTT. Its protein product is CASSQGGGTEAFF. The chain combines TRBV3-1 (or the pseudogene TRBV3-2) with TRBJ1-1; D not resolved. In germline, CDR1 is LGHDT, CDR2 YNNKEL (reference sequence). V was clipped by 1 base and J by 5 bases, with 8 bases between them. The CDR3 runs 13 residues.

The V and J genes are TRBV18 and TRBJ2-7, with TRBD1 matching 12 bases. After removal of 3 bases from V and 2 bases from J, the junction contained 5 bases not matched to a gene. Germline CDR1 and CDR2: KGHSH and LQKENI. The CDR3 extends over 16 amino acids. The CDR3 spells CASSPRGTGGAYEQYF. As DNA, the CDR3 is TGTGCCAGCTCACCCCGCGGGACAGGGGGCGCCTACGAGCAGTACTTC.

This sequence joins TRBV12-5 and TRBJ2-6; TRBD2 matches at 7 bases. This CDR3 has 15 residues. Trimming took 5 bases from V and 0 from J; bases not matched to a gene: 1. CDR1 and CDR2 (germline): LGHNT, FRNRAP. CDR3 sequence (DNA): TGTGCTAGTGGTCCGGGGGGCTCTGGGGCCAACGTCCTGACTTTC. As protein: CASGPGGSGANVLTF.

The rearrangement links TRBV10-3 to TRBJ1-2, with 10 bases fitting TRBD1. The CDR3 consists of 16 residues. With 6 bases clipped from V and 0 bases from J, the junction kept 7 bases outside the gene matches. Germline CDR1 ENHRY, CDR2 SYGVKD. For the CDR3, the DNA is TGTGCCATCAGACGACAGGGGGCCATACCTAACTATGGCTACACCTTC. It codes for CAIRRQGAIPNYGYTF.

V gene TRBV7-2 combines with J gene TRBJ2-2, with unresolved D. Deletions cut 5 bases from V and 5 bases from J, with 12 bases between. CDR3 size: 14 residues. The germline gives CDR1 SGHTA, CDR2 FQGNSA. The CDR3 sequence is CASSPSFGTGELFF. Here the CDR3 DNA reads TGTGCCAGCAGCCCCAGCTTCGGTACCGGGGAGCTGTTTTTT.

This clone came up a few times. Here the CDR3 DNA reads TGTGCCAGCAGTGACCACACAGAAAAACTGTTTTTT. Protein sequence: CASSDHTEKLFF. The rearrangement joins TRBV28 to TRBJ1-4; D is unresolved. The germline CDR1 and CDR2 sequences are MDHEN and SYDVKM. The CDR3 runs 12 residues. Between the trimmed V and J ends, which lost 5 bases and 8 bases, there was a span of 9 bases.

The gene calls are TRBV18 and TRBJ1-4; 7 bases fit TRBD1. Trimming removed 5 bases from V and 1 base from J; junction bases left unmatched: 16. The CDR3 spans 19 residues. Germline loops: CDR1 KGHSH, CDR2 LQKENI. The CDR3 reads CASSSYRGDWEITNEKLFF. CDR3 sequence (DNA): TGTGCCAGCTCATCGTACAGGGGAGATTGGGAGATAACTAATGAAAAACTGTTTTTT.

The chain joins TRBV13 to TRBJ2-3, with 7 bases that match TRBD1. Germline V CDR1 and CDR2: PRHDT, FYEKMQ (reference sequence). V gave up 5 bases and J gave up 4 bases; unmatched junction bases: 12. This CDR3 comprises 16 residues. CDR3 sequence reads: CASSRRKQGFADTQYF. In DNA form, the CDR3 reads TGTGCCAGCAGCCGCAGGAAACAGGGGTTTGCAGATACGCAGTATTTT. Drawing the rest from reference TRBV13 and TRBJ2-3, the complete variable domain is AAGVIQSPRHLIKEKRETATLKCYPIPRHDTVYWYQQGPGQDPQFLISFYEKMQSDKGSIPDRFSAQQFSDYHSELNMSSLELGDSALYFCASSRRKQGFADTQYFGPGTRLTVL.

CDR3 sequence reads: CASSRGGTEAFF. The CDR3 region has the DNA TGTGCCAGCAGCCGGGGGGGGACTGAAGCTTTCTTT. The rearrangement links TRBV6-5 to TRBJ1-1; D possibly corresponds to TRBD1 (5 bases). V shed 6 bases and J shed 5 bases, with 10 bases lying between them. The CDR3 sequence is 12 residues long. Germline-derived CDR1 and CDR2 are MNHEY and SVGAGI.

The chain combines TRBV25-1 with TRBJ2-1; 9 nucleotides agree with TRBD1. Germline CDR1 and CDR2: MGHDK and SYGVNS. The CDR3 is 14 residues long. V trimming: 6 bases; J trimming: 6 bases; junction bases outside the gene matches: 6. The chain's CDR3 is CASRTGGTTNEQFF. The CDR3 bases are TGTGCCAGCAGGACAGGGGGTACCACCAATGAGCAGTTCTTC.

The rearrangement uses TRBV5-6 and TRBJ1-2, with a tentative D call TRBD1 (5 bases). From germline, CDR1 is SGHDT and CDR2 YYEEEE. Trimming shortened V by 1 base and J by 7 bases, and 14 bases separated the two germline ends. The length of the CDR3 is 14 residues. The CDR3 DNA is TGTGCCAGCAGCTTGCGACAGATCTCAAGTGGCTACACCTTC. This encodes CASSLRQISSGYTF.

The rearrangement links TRBV4-1 to TRBJ1-2; D is unclear. Germline CDR1 reads MGHRA; CDR2 reads YSYEKL. Trimming removed 0 bases from V and 8 bases from J, with 7 bases in between. There are 12 residues in the CDR3. CDR3 amino acids: CASSQDRAGYTF. CDR3 bases: TGCGCCAGCAGCCAAGACCGCGCCGGCTACACCTTC.

V is TRBV28 and J is TRBJ1-6; 9 positions match TRBD1. The ends lost 6 bases at V and 10 bases at J; junction bases unmatched: 13. The germline CDR1 and CDR2 sequences are MDHEN and SYDVKM. There are 16 residues in the CDR3. CDR3 bases: TGTGCCAGCAGAACCCGCCCGGGACAGGGTGGGTCACCCCTCCACTTT. Residues: CASRTRPGQGGSPLHF.

The V call is TRBV7-2, the J call TRBJ1-2, with TRBD1 matching 9 bases. The germline CDR1 and CDR2 sequences are SGHTA and FQGNSA. The V gene end was trimmed by 1 base and the J gene end by 3 bases; junction bases not matched to a gene: 3. This CDR3 spans 15 amino acids. CDR3 amino acids: CASSLDRTGDYGYTF. The CDR3 DNA is TGTGCCAGCAGCTTAGACCGGACAGGGGACTATGGCTACACCTTC.